The TCR beta chain under discussion was sequenced for a study of cytomegalovirus exposure and HLA in healthy donors. In its sample, this clone was seen a few times. The length of the CDR3 is 14 residues. Unmatched junction bases numbered 4, after V lost 5 bases and J lost 4 bases. Germline lookup yields CDR1 SGHTA and CDR2 FQGNSA. With 60 Vbeta and 13 Jbeta primers, the PCR was carried out. Some clones are missing from TCRdb's copy, which holds only in-frame ones; the method was immunoSEQ multiplex PCR. The sample contains 100,000 to 150,000 clones, roughly 68% of which appear only once. The chain links TRBV7-2 to TRBJ1-2; 10 positions match TRBD1. This clonotype originated in a woman aged 45-65 years in good health and CMV-seropositive. The sample taken for sequencing was PBMCs. The chain's CDR3 is CASSRDRGLYGYTF. DNA of the CDR3: TGTGCCAGCAGCCGGGACAGGGGCCTCTATGGCTACACCTTC.